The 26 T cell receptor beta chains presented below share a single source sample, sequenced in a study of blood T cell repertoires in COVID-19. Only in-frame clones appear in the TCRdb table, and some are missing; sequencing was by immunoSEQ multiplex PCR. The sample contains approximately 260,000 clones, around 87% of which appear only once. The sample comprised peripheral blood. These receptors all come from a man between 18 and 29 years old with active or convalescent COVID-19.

The CDR3 is CASSYSASPLNYGYTF. CDR3 nucleotide sequence: TGTGCCAGCAGTTACTCAGCTTCACCACTTAACTATGGCTACACCTTC. The chain carries TRBV6-2 or TRBV6-3 and TRBJ1-2, with D unresolved. CDR1 MNHEY and CDR2 SVGEGT come from the germline V gene. V dropped 0 bases and J dropped 1 base, with 12 bases sitting between them. The CDR3 loop spans 16 amino acids.

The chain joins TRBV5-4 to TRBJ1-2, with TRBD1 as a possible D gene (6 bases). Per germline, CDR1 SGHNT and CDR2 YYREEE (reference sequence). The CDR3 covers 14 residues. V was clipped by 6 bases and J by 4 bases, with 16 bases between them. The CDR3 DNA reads TGTGCCAGCAACCCGGGACACCCTGCCTATGGCTACACCTTC. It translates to CASNPGHPAYGYTF.

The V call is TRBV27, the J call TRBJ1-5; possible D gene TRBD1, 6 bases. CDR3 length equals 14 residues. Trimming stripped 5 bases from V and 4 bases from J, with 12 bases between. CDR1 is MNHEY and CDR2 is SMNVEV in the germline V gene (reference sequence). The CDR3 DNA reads TGTGCCAGCAGTGGGGGCCCTGAAAATCAGCCCCAGCATTTT. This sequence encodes CASSGGPENQPQHF.

CDR3: CASSLEGGDTGELFF. DNA of the CDR3: TGTGCCAGCAGCTTAGAAGGGGGCGACACCGGGGAGCTGTTTTTT. The chain has TRBV7-9 and TRBJ2-2, with TRBD1 matching over 7 bases. The germline CDR1 and CDR2 sequences are SEHNR and FQNEAQ (reference sequence). V was pared by 1 base and J by 3 bases, with 2 bases of the junction left unmatched. The CDR3 is made up of 15 amino acids.

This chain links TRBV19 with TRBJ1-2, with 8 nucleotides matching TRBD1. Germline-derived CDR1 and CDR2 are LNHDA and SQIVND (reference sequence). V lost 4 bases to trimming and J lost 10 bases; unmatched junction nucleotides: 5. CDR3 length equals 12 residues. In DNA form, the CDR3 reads TGTGCCAGTAGTACGGGACAGGCTGACTACACCTTC. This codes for CASSTGQADYTF.

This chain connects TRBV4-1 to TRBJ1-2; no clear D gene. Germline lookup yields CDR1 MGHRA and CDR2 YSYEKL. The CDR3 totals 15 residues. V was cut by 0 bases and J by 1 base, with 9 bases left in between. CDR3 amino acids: CASSQEAVYNYGYTF. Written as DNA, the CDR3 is TGCGCCAGCAGCCAAGAAGCCGTTTATAACTATGGCTACACCTTC.

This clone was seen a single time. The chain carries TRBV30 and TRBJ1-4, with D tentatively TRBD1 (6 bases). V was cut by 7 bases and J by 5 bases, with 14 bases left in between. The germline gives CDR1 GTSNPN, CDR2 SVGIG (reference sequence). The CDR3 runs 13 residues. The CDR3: CAFGRQGNEKLFF. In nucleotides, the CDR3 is TGTGCCTTCGGGCGCCAGGGGAATGAAAAACTGTTTTTT.

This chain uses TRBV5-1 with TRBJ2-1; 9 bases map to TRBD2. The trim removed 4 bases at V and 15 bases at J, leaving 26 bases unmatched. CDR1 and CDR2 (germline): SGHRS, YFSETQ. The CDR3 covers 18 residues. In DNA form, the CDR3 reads TGCGCCAGCAGCCCCCAGGCGCGGGGGGGCCTCGCTTCATTGGGTCTGTTCTTC. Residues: CASSPQARGGLASLGLFF.

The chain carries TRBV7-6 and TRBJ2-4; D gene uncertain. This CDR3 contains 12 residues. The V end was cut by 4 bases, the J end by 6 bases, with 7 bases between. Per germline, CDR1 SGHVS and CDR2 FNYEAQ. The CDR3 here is CASSSYRNIQYF. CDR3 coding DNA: TGTGCCAGCAGCTCTTACAGAAACATTCAGTACTTC.

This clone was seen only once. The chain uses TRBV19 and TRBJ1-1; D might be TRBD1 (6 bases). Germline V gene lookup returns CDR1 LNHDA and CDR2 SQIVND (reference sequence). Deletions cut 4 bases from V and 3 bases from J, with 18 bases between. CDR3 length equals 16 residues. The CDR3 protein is CASSTDSTGLHTEAFF. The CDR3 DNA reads TGTGCCAGTAGTACTGACTCCACAGGGCTCCACACTGAAGCTTTCTTT.

The CDR3, as DNA: TGTGCCAGCAGTTCGTACAGGAGCTCCTATAATTCACCCCTCCACTTT. It encodes CASSSYRSSYNSPLHF. The V gene is TRBV6-5, the J gene TRBJ1-6; possible D gene TRBD1, 5 bases. V was trimmed by 4 bases and J by 0 bases, leaving 10 bases between them. The CDR3 is made up of 16 amino acids. CDR1 and CDR2 from the germline V gene are MNHEY and SVGAGI.

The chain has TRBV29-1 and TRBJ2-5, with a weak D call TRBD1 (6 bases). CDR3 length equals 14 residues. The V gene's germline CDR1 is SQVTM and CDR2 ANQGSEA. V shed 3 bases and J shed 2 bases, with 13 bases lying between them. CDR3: CSVDRGAGQETQYF. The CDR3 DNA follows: TGCAGCGTTGACAGGGGCGCGGGTCAAGAGACCCAGTACTTC.

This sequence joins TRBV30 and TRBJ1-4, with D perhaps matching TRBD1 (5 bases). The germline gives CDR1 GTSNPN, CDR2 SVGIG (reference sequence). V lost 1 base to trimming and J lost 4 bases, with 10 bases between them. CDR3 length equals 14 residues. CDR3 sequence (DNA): TGTGCCTGGAGTGGTTCCGGGGGTAATGAAAAACTGTTTTTT. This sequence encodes CAWSGSGGNEKLFF. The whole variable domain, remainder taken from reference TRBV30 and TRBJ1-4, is SQTIHQWPATLVQPVGSPLSLECTVEGTSNPNLYWYRQAAGRGLQLLFYSVGIGQISSEVPQNLSASRPQDRQFILSSKKLLLSDSGFYLCAWSGSGGNEKLFFGSGTQLSVL.

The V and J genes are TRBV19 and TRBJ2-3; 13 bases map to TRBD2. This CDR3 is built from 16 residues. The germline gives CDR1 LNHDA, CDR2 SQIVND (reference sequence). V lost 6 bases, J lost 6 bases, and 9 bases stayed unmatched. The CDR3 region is CASSRTSGSVADTQYF. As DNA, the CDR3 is TGTGCCAGTAGCAGGACTAGCGGGAGTGTTGCGGATACGCAGTATTTT.

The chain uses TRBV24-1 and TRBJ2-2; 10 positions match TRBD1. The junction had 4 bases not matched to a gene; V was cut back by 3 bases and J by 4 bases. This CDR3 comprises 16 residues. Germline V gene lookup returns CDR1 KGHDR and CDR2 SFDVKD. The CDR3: CATSDTGTGVTGELFF. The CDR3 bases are TGTGCCACCAGTGATACCGGGACAGGGGTCACCGGGGAGCTGTTTTTT.

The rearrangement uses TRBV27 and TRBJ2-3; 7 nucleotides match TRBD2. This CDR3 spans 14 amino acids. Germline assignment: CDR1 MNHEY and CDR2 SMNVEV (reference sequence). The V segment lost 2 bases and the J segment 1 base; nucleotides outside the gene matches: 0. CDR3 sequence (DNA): TGTGCCAGCAGTTTAGGGGGGGGCACAGATACGCAGTATTTT. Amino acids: CASSLGGGTDTQYF.

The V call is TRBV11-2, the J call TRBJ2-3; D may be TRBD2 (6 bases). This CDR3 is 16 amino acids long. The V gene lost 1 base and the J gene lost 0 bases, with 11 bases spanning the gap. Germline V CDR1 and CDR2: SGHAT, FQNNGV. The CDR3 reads CASSLVAGFSTDTQYF. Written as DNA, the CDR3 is TGTGCCAGCAGCTTAGTTGCGGGATTTAGCACAGATACGCAGTATTTT.

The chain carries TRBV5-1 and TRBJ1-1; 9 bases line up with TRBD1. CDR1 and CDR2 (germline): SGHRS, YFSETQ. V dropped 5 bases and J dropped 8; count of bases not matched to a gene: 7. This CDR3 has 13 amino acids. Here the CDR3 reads CASRGTGSTEAFF. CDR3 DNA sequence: TGCGCCAGCAGGGGGACAGGGTCGACAGAAGCTTTCTTT.

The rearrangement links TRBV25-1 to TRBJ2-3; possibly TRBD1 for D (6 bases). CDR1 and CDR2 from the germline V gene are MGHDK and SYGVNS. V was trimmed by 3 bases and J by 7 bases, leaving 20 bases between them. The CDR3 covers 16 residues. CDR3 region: CASSDTLTGWENTQYF. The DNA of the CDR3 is TGTGCCAGCAGTGATACCCTGACAGGCTGGGAGAATACGCAGTATTTT.

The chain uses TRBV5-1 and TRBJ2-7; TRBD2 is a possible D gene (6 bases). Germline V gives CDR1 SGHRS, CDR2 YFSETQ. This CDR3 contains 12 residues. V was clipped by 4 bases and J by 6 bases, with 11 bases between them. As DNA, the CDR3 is TGCGCCAGCAGCCGCGGGGTAGCCGAGCAGTACTTC. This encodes CASSRGVAEQYF.

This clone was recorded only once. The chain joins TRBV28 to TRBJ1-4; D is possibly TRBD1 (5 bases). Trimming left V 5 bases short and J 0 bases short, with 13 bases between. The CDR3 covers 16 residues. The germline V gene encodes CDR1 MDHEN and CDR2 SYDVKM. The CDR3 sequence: CASSDRTGPTNEKLFF. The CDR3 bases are TGTGCCAGCAGTGACCGTACAGGACCAACTAATGAAAAACTGTTTTTT.

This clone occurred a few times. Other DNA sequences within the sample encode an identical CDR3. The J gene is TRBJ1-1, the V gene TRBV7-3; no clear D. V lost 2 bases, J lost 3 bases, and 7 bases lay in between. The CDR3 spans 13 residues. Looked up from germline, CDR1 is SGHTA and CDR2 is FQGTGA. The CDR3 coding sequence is TGTGCCAGCAGCTTACGCGGAGACACTGAAGCTTTCTTT. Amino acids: CASSLRGDTEAFF.

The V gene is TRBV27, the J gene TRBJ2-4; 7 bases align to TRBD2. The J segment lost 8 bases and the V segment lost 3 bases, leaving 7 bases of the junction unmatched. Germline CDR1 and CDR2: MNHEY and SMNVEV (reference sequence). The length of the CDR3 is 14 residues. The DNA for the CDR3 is TGTGCCAGCAGTTTTGCTAGCGGCTCGGACATTCAGTACTTC. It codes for CASSFASGSDIQYF.

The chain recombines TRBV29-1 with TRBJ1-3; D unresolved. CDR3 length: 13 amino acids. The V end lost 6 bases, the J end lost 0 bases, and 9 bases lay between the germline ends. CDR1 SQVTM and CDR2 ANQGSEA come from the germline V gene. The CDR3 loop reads CSVRTHSGNTIYF. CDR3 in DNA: TGCAGCGTCCGAACTCACTCTGGAAACACCATATATTTT.

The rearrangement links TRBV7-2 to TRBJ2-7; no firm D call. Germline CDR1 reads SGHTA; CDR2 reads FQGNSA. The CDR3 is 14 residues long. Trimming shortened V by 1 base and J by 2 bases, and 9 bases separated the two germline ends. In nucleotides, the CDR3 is TGTGCCAGCAGCTTAGACTTAAACCCCTACGAGCAGTACTTC. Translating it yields CASSLDLNPYEQYF.

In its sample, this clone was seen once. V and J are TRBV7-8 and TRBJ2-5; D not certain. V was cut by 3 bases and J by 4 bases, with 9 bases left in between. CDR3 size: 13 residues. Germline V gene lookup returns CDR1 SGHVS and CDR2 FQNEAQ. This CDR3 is CASSFSSLETQYF. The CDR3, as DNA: TGTGCCAGCAGCTTTTCGAGTCTAGAGACCCAGTACTTC.